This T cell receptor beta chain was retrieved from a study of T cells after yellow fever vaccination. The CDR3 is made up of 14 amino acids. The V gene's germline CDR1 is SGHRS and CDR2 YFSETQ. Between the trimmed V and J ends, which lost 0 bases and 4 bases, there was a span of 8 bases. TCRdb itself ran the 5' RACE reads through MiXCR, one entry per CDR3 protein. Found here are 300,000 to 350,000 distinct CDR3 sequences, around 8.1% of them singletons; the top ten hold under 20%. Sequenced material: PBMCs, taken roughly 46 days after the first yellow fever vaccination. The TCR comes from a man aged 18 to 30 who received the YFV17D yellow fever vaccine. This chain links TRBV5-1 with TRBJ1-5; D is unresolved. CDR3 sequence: CASSLGLGNQPQHF. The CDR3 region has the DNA TGCGCCAGCAGCTTGGGTCTCGGGAATCAGCCCCAGCATTTT.